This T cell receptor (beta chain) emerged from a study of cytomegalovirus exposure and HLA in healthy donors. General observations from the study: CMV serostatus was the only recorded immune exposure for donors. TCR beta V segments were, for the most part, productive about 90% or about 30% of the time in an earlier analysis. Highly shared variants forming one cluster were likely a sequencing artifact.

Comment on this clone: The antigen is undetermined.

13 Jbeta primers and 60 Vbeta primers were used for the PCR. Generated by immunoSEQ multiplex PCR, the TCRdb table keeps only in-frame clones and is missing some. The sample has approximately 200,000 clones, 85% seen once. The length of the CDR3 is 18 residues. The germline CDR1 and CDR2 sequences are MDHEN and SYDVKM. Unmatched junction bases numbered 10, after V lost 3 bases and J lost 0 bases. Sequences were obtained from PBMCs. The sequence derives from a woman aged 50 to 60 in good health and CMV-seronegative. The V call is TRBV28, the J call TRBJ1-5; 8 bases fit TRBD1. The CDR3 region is CASSFPGQGIYSNQPQHF. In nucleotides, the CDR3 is TGTGCCAGCAGTTTTCCCGGACAGGGAATATATAGCAATCAGCCCCAGCATTTT.